The clone carrying this T cell receptor beta chain was observed many times. Its antigen is unknown. Patients underwent thyroid surgery, and none had received any treatment before it. This CDR3 is 15 amino acids long. V lost 7 bases to trimming and J lost 8 bases; unmatched junction nucleotides: 9. Looked up from germline, CDR1 is MNHEY and CDR2 is SMNVEV (reference sequence). This sample is drawn from a study of metastatic and nonmetastatic thyroid tumors. On the study more broadly: Repertoires of blood and of tissue (tumor or nodule) from malignant and benign thyroid patients were compared.

Per the study methods: CDR3 was compared across clinicopathological groups, and the resulting differences were used to build a distant-metastasis classifier for papillary thyroid cancer. TCRdb re-called clones via MiXCR from the PCR reads. TCRdb's processing, not the authors', yielded these V and J calls. The sample shows 25,000 to 40,000 clones, about 20% of them seen only once. Points from the study as a whole: A significant increase in TCR beta diversity was reportedly seen in malignant thyroid tumors relative to benign nodules, in blood and tumor.

The sequence derives from a female donor with papillary thyroid cancer or a benign thyroid nodule (not recorded which). Some clones in this sample may be carry-over from other donors' samples. The J gene is TRBJ1-6, the V gene TRBV27; 9 nucleotides match TRBD1. Sequences were obtained from blood. This CDR3 is CASNPTGGGYSPLHF. Written as DNA, the CDR3 is TGTGCCAGCAACCCAACAGGGGGCGGCTATTCACCCCTCCACTTT.